These 23 T cell receptor beta chains came from one sample sequenced in a study of T cell changes during pregnancy in multiple sclerosis. Method: immunoSEQ multiplex PCR; TCRdb's copy keeps in-frame clones and lacks some. This sample has 130,000 or so clones, with roughly 95% found just once. Sequenced here: peripheral blood, sampled after pregnancy. Source of these receptors: a female donor with multiple sclerosis, enrolled in a pregnancy study.

This chain connects TRBV5-6 to TRBJ2-2; a possible D gene is TRBD1 (6 bases). Per the germline V gene, CDR1 is SGHDT and CDR2 is YYEEEE. With 0 bases removed from V and 3 bases from J, the gap between germline ends came to 12 bases. The CDR3 is made up of 16 amino acids. The CDR3 nucleotides read TGTGCCAGCAGCTTGGTGGGGGCCCCGGACACCGGGGAGCTGTTTTTT. It translates to CASSLVGAPDTGELFF.

The V and J genes are TRBV5-1 and TRBJ1-1, with 9 bases that match TRBD1. J was trimmed by 4 bases and V by 3 bases; bases with no gene match: 7. CDR1 and CDR2 from the germline V gene are SGHRS and YFSETQ. This CDR3 is 15 amino acids long. The CDR3 DNA reads as TGCGCCAGCAGCTATACAGGGGGCGCTGGCACTGAAGCTTTCTTT. This gives the protein CASSYTGGAGTEAFF.

The rearrangement links TRBV5-6 to TRBJ2-2; a possible D gene is TRBD1 (7 bases). This CDR3 has 16 amino acids. Looked up from germline, CDR1 is SGHDT and CDR2 is YYEEEE. Trimming removed 10 bases from V and 10 bases from J, with 29 bases in between. Here the CDR3 DNA reads TGTGCCGGAACGAGACAGGGAGGATCAGACCGGGAGGAGCTGTTTTTT. Protein product: CAGTRQGGSDREELFF.

The genes are TRBV28 and TRBJ2-3; 9 nucleotides match TRBD2. With 11 bases clipped from V and 3 bases from J, the junction kept 12 bases outside the gene matches. The CDR3 is made up of 15 amino acids. Germline V gene data show CDR1 as MDHEN and CDR2 as SYDVKM. This chain's CDR3 is CAGQPGTSSTDTQYF. The CDR3 nucleotides read TGTGCCGGCCAACCCGGGACTAGCTCAACAGATACGCAGTATTTT.

The V gene is TRBV9, the J gene TRBJ2-2, with D possibly TRBD1 on 5 matching bases. With 0 bases removed from V and 6 bases from J, the gap between germline ends came to 18 bases. CDR3 size: 17 residues. CDR1 and CDR2 from the germline V gene are SGDLS and YYNGEE. This chain's CDR3 is CASSVGPKGMGPGELFF. For the CDR3, the DNA is TGTGCCAGCAGCGTAGGCCCAAAGGGAATGGGGCCCGGGGAGCTGTTTTTT.

This clone was seen just once. The gene calls are TRBV10-3 and TRBJ2-4; 7 nucleotides align to TRBD1. Germline V CDR1 and CDR2: ENHRY, SYGVKD. The CDR3 consists of 18 residues. V was pared by 4 bases and J by 3 bases, with 15 bases of the junction left unmatched. CDR3 loop: CAISGSADRADGKNIQYF. DNA for the CDR3: TGTGCCATCAGTGGAAGCGCCGACAGGGCGGACGGCAAAAACATTCAGTACTTC.

This clone was seen once. The chain carries TRBV5-1 and TRBJ2-1; TRBD2 agrees at 14 bases. Germline-derived CDR1 and CDR2 are SGHRS and YFSETQ. The CDR3 consists of 15 residues. J lost 9 bases, V lost 4 bases, and 6 bases had no gene match. CDR3 bases: TGCGCCAGCAGCACGGGACTAGCGGGAGTATCTGAGCAGTTCTTC. It encodes CASSTGLAGVSEQFF.

This clone was recorded once. For the CDR3, the DNA is TGTGCCAGCAGCTTAGATTCTAGTCGGTACAATGAGCAGTTCTTC. Its protein is CASSLDSSRYNEQFF. V gene TRBV7-2 combines with J gene TRBJ2-1; D gene ambiguous. The CDR3 runs to 15 residues. Per germline, CDR1 SGHTA and CDR2 FQGNSA. Trimming shortened V by 1 base and J by 4 bases, and 11 bases separated the two germline ends.

In regard to this clone: The same CDR3 is also encoded by other DNA sequences in this sample. J is TRBJ2-2 and V is TRBV9; D remains unclear. The germline V gene has CDR1 SGDLS and CDR2 YYNGEE. Trimming removed 4 bases at V and 3 bases at J, with 4 bases between. The CDR3 sequence is 12 residues long. CDR3 sequence reads: CASSLYTGELFF. CDR3 sequence (DNA): TGTGCCAGCAGCTTATACACCGGGGAGCTGTTTTTT.

The chain joins TRBV5-5 to TRBJ2-7; 11 nucleotides agree with TRBD2. J was trimmed by 3 bases and V by 0 bases; bases with no gene match: 5. Germline-derived CDR1 and CDR2 are SGHKS and YYEKEE (reference sequence). The CDR3 is 16 amino acids. CDR3 region: CASSLATSGSRYEQYF. Here the CDR3 DNA reads TGTGCCAGCAGCTTGGCCACTAGCGGGAGCCGCTACGAGCAGTACTTC.

The J gene is TRBJ2-7, the V gene TRBV5-4; no reliable D call. From germline, CDR1 is SGHNT and CDR2 YYREEE (reference sequence). This CDR3 spans 14 amino acids. Trimming pared 2 bases from V and 0 bases from J, leaving 9 bases between. CDR3 nucleotide sequence: TGTGCCAGCAGCTTTGGCGGTACCTCCTACGAGCAGTACTTC. Protein sequence: CASSFGGTSYEQYF.

The V and J genes are TRBV9 and TRBJ2-5; 9 bases fit TRBD2. After removal of 0 bases from V and 4 bases from J, the junction contained 1 base not matched to a gene. CDR1 and CDR2 (germline): SGDLS, YYNGEE. The CDR3 is 14 residues long. CDR3 residues: CASSVELAGETQYF. CDR3 nucleotides: TGTGCCAGCAGCGTAGAACTAGCGGGAGAGACCCAGTACTTC.

The chain couples TRBV5-1 to TRBJ2-3, with 7 bases lining up with TRBD2. Germline CDR1 reads SGHRS; CDR2 reads YFSETQ. V dropped 4 bases and J dropped 3; count of bases not matched to a gene: 5. This CDR3 has 14 residues. The CDR3, as DNA: TGCGCCAGCAGCCTGGGGGGGGAGACAGATACGCAGTATTTT. As protein: CASSLGGETDTQYF.

This chain uses TRBV2 with TRBJ2-1, with D tentatively TRBD2 (7 bases). Trimming removed 3 bases from V and 3 bases from J, with 18 bases in between. Germline CDR1 and CDR2: SNHLY and FYNNEI. This CDR3 spans 17 amino acids. The CDR3: CASSEVRGASYYNEQFF. The CDR3 nucleotides read TGTGCCAGCAGTGAGGTACGGGGGGCATCGTACTACAATGAGCAGTTCTTC.

This sequence joins TRBV28 and TRBJ1-2; perhaps TRBD1 as D (6 bases). The V and J ends lost 6 bases and 7 bases respectively, with 9 bases between them. Germline loops: CDR1 MDHEN, CDR2 SYDVKM. The CDR3 consists of 11 residues. In DNA form, the CDR3 reads TGTGCCAGCAGACACAGGGTTGGCTACACCTTC. Translation: CASRHRVGYTF.

The CDR3 sequence is CASRREGGKRELEQYF. The DNA of the CDR3 is TGCGCCAGCAGAAGGGAGGGAGGAAAGCGGGAACTCGAGCAGTACTTC. The V gene is TRBV5-1, the J gene TRBJ2-7, with 7 nucleotides matching TRBD2. This CDR3 spans 16 amino acids. Per germline, CDR1 SGHRS and CDR2 YFSETQ. V was pared by 5 bases and J by 6 bases, with 17 bases of the junction left unmatched.

The rearrangement uses TRBV28 and TRBJ2-1; 9 bases are shared with TRBD2. The junction had 6 bases not matched to a gene; V was cut back by 3 bases and J by 6 bases. Germline V gives CDR1 MDHEN, CDR2 SYDVKM. This CDR3 has 15 amino acids. This CDR3 reads CASSFAGGPLNEQFF. For the CDR3, the DNA is TGTGCCAGCAGTTTTGCGGGAGGGCCCCTCAATGAGCAGTTCTTC. Complete variable domain (other parts from reference TRBV28 and TRBJ2-1): DVKVTQSSRYLVKRTGEKVFLECVQDMDHENMFWYRQDPGLGLRLIYFSYDVKMKEKGDIPEGYSVSREKKERFSLILESASTNQTSMYLCASSFAGGPLNEQFFGPGTRLTVL.

Only one count was recorded for this clone. This same CDR3 is encoded by further DNA sequences in the sample. The rearrangement uses TRBV19 and TRBJ1-5; no reliable D call. This CDR3 is built from 13 residues. The germline V and J ends were trimmed by 9 bases and 7 bases, with 16 bases remaining between them. The germline V gene has CDR1 LNHDA and CDR2 SQIVND (reference sequence). In nucleotides, the CDR3 is TGTGCCAGCTCCCGCCTGCCCGGGCAGCCCCAGCATTTT. As protein: CASSRLPGQPQHF.

This rearrangement joins TRBV18 to TRBJ2-7; no reliable D call. There are 14 residues in the CDR3. The V gene lost 1 base and the J gene lost 0 bases, with 7 bases spanning the gap. The germline gives CDR1 KGHSH, CDR2 LQKENI. CDR3 sequence (DNA): TGTGCCAGCTCACCACAGTTTAGCTCCTACGAGCAGTACTTC. Translated, it gives CASSPQFSSYEQYF. The variable domain in full, completed from reference TRBV18 and TRBJ2-7, reads NAGVMQNPRHLVRRRGQEARLRCSPMKGHSHVYWYRQLPEEGLKFMVYLQKENIIDESGMPKERFSAEFPKEGPSILRIQQVVRGDSAAYFCASSPQFSSYEQYFGPGTRLTVT.

The rearrangement joins TRBV9 to TRBJ2-1; D not resolved. CDR1 SGDLS and CDR2 YYNGEE come from the germline V gene. The CDR3 loop spans 15 amino acids. V lost 0 bases and J lost 7, with 14 bases in between. In DNA, the CDR3 is TGTGCCAGCAGCGTAGGATCGCTCGCGAAGAATGAGCAGTTCTTC. Protein: CASSVGSLAKNEQFF. Full variable domain (missing parts from reference TRBV9 and TRBJ2-1): DSGVTQTPKHLITATGQRVTLRCSPRSGDLSVYWYQQSLDQGLQFLIQYYNGEERAKGNILERFSAQQFPDLHSELNLSSLELGDSALYFCASSVGSLAKNEQFFGPGTRLTVL.

The chain joins TRBV29-1 to TRBJ1-1; TRBD1 matches at 10 bases. V shed 5 bases and J 9 bases; nucleotides not matched to a gene: 3. Germline CDR1 SQVTM, CDR2 ANQGSEA. This CDR3 is 11 amino acids long. CDR3 region: CSVRQGAKAFF. CDR3 sequence (DNA): TGCAGCGTTAGACAGGGGGCTAAAGCTTTCTTT.

This chain connects TRBV18 to TRBJ2-3; 7 nucleotides line up with TRBD1. The ends lost 2 bases at V and 2 bases at J; junction bases unmatched: 10. Germline V gives CDR1 KGHSH, CDR2 LQKENI. CDR3 length: 17 residues. The CDR3 is CASSPLEGTVYTDTQYF. The DNA for the CDR3 is TGTGCCAGCTCACCATTGGAAGGGACAGTTTACACAGATACGCAGTATTTT.

The chain couples TRBV2 to TRBJ2-3, with D tentatively TRBD1 (6 bases). Trimming took 1 base from V and 4 from J, leaving 9 bases between them. CDR3 length equals 14 residues. Germline V gene lookup returns CDR1 SNHLY and CDR2 FYNNEI. The CDR3 nucleotides read TGTGCCAGCAGTGAAGACAGGGCAGCAGATACGCAGTATTTT. As protein: CASSEDRAADTQYF. Drawing the rest from reference TRBV2 and TRBJ2-3, the complete variable domain is EPEVTQTPSHQVTQMGQEVILRCVPISNHLYFYWYRQILGQKVEFLVSFYNNEISEKSEIFDDQFSVERPDGSNFTLKIRSTKLEDSAMYFCASSEDRAADTQYFGPGTRLTVL.